The entry below describes one T cell receptor (beta chain). Libraries were prepared by immunoSEQ multiplex PCR; TCRdb keeps only in-frame clonotypes and omits some of them. This table has more than 95,000 clones, more than 75% appearing once. Germline lookup yields CDR1 SGHAT and CDR2 FQNNGV. Trimming stripped 7 bases from V and 0 bases from J, with 15 bases between. This CDR3 has 15 residues. These data originate in a study of T cell responses to AZD1222 COVID-19 vaccine. The sample was peripheral blood, taken on day 0 of AZD1222 vaccination. The chain recombines TRBV11-2 with TRBJ1-1; D unclear. The sequence was obtained from an adult in good health. Written as DNA, the CDR3 is TGTGCCAGCACCTTCGCTATGGGGATGAACACTGAAGCTTTCTTT. Residues: CASTFAMGMNTEAFF.